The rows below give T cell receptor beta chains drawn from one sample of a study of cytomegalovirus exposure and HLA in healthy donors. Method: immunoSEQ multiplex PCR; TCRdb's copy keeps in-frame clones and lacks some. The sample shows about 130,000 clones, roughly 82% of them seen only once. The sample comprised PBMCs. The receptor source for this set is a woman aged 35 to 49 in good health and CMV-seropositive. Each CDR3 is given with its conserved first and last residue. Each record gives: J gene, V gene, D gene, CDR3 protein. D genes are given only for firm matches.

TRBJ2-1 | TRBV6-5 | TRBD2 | CASSLTSGSSYNEQFF
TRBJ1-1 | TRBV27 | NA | CASRRTPNTEAFF
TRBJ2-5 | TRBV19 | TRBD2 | CASSPGLGKETQYF
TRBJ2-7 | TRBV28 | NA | CASSFTARGEQYF
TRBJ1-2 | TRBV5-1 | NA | CASSLGKTADGYTF
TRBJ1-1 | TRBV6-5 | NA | CASSYSRWQNTEAFF
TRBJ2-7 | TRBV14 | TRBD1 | CASSHRTGGYDEQYF
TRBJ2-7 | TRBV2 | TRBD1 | CASLTGGRYEQYF
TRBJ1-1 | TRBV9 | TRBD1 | CASSVVGQGATEAFF
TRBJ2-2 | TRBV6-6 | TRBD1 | CASTYGQVITGELFF
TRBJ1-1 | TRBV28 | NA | CASSSGGMNTEAFF
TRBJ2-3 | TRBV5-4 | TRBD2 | CASSKDSGRATDTQYF
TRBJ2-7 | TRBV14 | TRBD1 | CASSVRDSSYEQYF
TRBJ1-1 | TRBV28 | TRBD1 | CASRPTGRNTEAFF
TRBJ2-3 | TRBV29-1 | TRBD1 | CSVIRQGRTDTQYF
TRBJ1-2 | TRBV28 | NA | CASSLPREESYGYTF
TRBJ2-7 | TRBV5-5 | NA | CASSLMGGSGYEQYF
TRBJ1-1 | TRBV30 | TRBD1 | CAWSVRGHGTEAFF
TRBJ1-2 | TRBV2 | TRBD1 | CASTDRGFYGYTF
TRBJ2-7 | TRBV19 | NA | CASSEQGASYEQYF
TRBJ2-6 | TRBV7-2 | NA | CASSLVALVLTF
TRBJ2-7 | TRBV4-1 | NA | CASSQDPRGALSYEQYF
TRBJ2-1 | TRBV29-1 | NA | CSVEEWQNEQFF
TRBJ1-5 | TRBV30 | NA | CAWAAGINQPQHF
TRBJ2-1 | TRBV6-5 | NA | CASSYGQNNEQFF
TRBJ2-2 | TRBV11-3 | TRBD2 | CASSPASGSSRELFF
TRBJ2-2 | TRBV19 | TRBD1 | CASRARDRGTNTGELFF
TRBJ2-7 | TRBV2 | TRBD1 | CASRRDRPSNEQYF
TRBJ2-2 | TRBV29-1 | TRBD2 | CSALDSGTVGELFF
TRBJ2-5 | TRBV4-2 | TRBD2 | CASSQVREEETQYF
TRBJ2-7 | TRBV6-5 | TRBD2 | CASSLAGPSYEQYF
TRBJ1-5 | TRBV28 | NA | CASSFRDQPQHF
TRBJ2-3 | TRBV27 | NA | CASSSRQAADTQYF
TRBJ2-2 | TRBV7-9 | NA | CASSLRDSGTGELFF
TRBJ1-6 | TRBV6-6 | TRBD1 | CASSQRDSDNSPLHF
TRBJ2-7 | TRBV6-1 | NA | CASSGVLEQYF
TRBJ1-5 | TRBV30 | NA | CAWGGGTDQPQHF
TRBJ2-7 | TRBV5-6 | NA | CASSLLSSYEQYF
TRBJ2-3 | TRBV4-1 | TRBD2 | CASSHPGLAGGPRSTDTQYF
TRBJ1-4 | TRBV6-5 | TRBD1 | CASSSGTGEREKLFF
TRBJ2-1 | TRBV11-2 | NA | CASRPYRLGINNEQFF
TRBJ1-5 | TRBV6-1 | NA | CASSEALFYDAKTIEPQHF
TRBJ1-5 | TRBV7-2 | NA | CASSLLGDISNQPQHF
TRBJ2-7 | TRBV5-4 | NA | CASSLQGTYEQYF
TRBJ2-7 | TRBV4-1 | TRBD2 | CASSQGGGRSQSYEQYF
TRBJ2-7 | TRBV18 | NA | CASSPKGGQPEYF
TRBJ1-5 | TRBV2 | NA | CASSGTARGNQPQHF
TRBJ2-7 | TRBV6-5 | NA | CASSYGLYYEQYF